This T cell receptor beta chain is from a study of shared clonotypes between healthy human individuals. Of note for this clone: The antigen remains undetermined.

The CDR3 sequence is 14 residues long. The V end lost 3 bases, the J end lost 2 bases, and 11 bases lay between the germline ends. The V gene's germline CDR1 is SGHRS and CDR2 YFSETQ. It was into CD45RA+ naive and CD45RA-negative memory subsets that the CD4+ cells were split. Sequencing was performed with immunoSEQ multiplex PCR; in TCRdb, only in-frame clones are kept and a portion is missing. In the table there are 700,000 or so clones, about two thirds of which are singletons. Study observations and caveats: The small donor group covered limited genetic and exposure diversity. Even with large depth, rarefaction showed that sorted-subset sequencing was incomplete.

The chain couples TRBV5-1 to TRBJ2-5, with D possibly matching TRBD2 (5 bases). Sequenced material: memory CD4+ T cells sorted from blood. The subset denotes: CD45RA-negative fraction. This clonotype was obtained from a woman aged 30 to 39 in good health. CDR3 sequence reads: CASSSRSGQETQYF. CDR3 nucleotide sequence: TGCGCCAGCAGCTCGCGAAGCGGTCAAGAGACCCAGTACTTC.